The 25 T cell receptor beta chains presented below share a single source sample, sequenced in a study of technical replicates of blood from a few donors. Sequenced by immunoSEQ multiplex PCR; TCRdb stores in-frame clones only, minus some. The profile shows some 80,000 clones, approximately 96% of them singletons. Input material: T cells isolated from PBMCs. Source of these receptors: a human donor in good health.

The CDR3 spells CATGQVVDTGELFF. CDR3 sequence (DNA): TGTGCCACCGGACAGGTCGTAGACACCGGGGAGCTGTTTTTT. The V gene is TRBV10-3, the J gene TRBJ2-2, with 7 bases aligning to TRBD1. The CDR3 is 14 residues long. The V gene end was trimmed by 10 bases and the J gene end by 3 bases; junction bases not matched to a gene: 8. Germline CDR1 reads ENHRY; CDR2 reads SYGVKD.

The chain couples TRBV5-8 to TRBJ2-7; TRBD2 aligns across 11 bases. This CDR3 spans 13 amino acids. J was trimmed by 9 bases and V by 0 bases; bases with no gene match: 2. Germline V gene data show CDR1 as SGHTS and CDR2 as YDEGEE. The CDR3 DNA follows: TGTGCCAGCAGCTTGGGACTAGCGGGATCGCAGTACTTC. It translates to CASSLGLAGSQYF.

The chain joins TRBV16 to TRBJ1-2; 9 nucleotides agree with TRBD1. CDR1 and CDR2 from the germline V gene are KGHSY and FQNENV. The CDR3 is made up of 14 amino acids. Trimming at V came to 4 bases and at J to 7 bases, leaving 7 bases not matched to a gene. CDR3 nucleotides: TGTGCCAGCAGCCTGACCGGGACAGGGTCTGGCTACACCTTC. It specifies CASSLTGTGSGYTF.

CDR3 coding DNA: TGTGCCAGCAGCCCTAACACTGAAGCTTTCTTT. Protein product: CASSPNTEAFF. The chain is built from TRBV2 and TRBJ1-1, with no clear D. CDR3 length: 11 residues. The V end lost 6 bases, the J end lost 2 bases, and 4 bases lay between the germline ends. Germline V lookup: CDR1 SNHLY, CDR2 FYNNEI. The full variable domain, rest sourced from reference TRBV2 and TRBJ1-1, is EPEVTQTPSHQVTQMGQEVILRCVPISNHLYFYWYRQILGQKVEFLVSFYNNEISEKSEIFDDQFSVERPDGSNFTLKIRSTKLEDSAMYFCASSPNTEAFFGQGTRLTVV.

V usage is TRBV6-4 and J usage is TRBJ1-2; D is undetermined. The CDR3 consists of 13 residues. Trimming took 6 bases from V and 4 from J, leaving 12 bases between them. The germline V gene encodes CDR1 MRHNA and CDR2 SNTAGT. The CDR3 bases are TGTGCCAGCAGCCTTGACGGACTCTATGGCTACACCTTC. Protein: CASSLDGLYGYTF.

V is TRBV7-7 and J is TRBJ2-7; unclear D gene. This CDR3 is built from 14 residues. CDR1 and CDR2 (germline): SSHAT, FNYEAQ (reference sequence). The V end was cut by 5 bases, the J end by 0 bases, with 11 bases between. The CDR3 DNA is TGTGCCAGCAGCCCGCGACTGTTCTCCTACGAGCAGTACTTC. This encodes CASSPRLFSYEQYF. The full variable domain, with the rest looked up from reference TRBV7-7 and TRBJ2-7, is GAGVSQSPRYKVTKRGQDVTLRCDPISSHATLYWYQQALGQGPEFLTYFNYEAQPDKSGLPSDRFSAERPEGSISTLTIQRTEQRDSAMYRCASSPRLFSYEQYFGPGTRLTVT.

The J gene is TRBJ1-1, the V gene TRBV5-8; no definite D call. Germline assignment: CDR1 SGHTS and CDR2 YDEGEE. Trimming cost V 4 bases and J 3 bases, with 19 bases left between them. This CDR3 spans 16 amino acids. CDR3 residues: CASSLALEGMDTEAFF. The CDR3 nucleotides are TGTGCCAGCAGCCTGGCTCTGGAGGGTATGGACACTGAAGCTTTCTTT.

The chain has TRBV28 and TRBJ2-7, with a tentative D call TRBD2 (6 bases). The CDR3 extends over 16 amino acids. V gave up 6 bases and J gave up 2 bases, with 20 bases separating them. Germline values: CDR1 MDHEN, CDR2 SYDVKM. The CDR3 DNA follows: TGTGCCAGCAGCCCCCCGCGGGGAGGCTATCCCTACGAGCAGTACTTC. This sequence encodes CASSPPRGGYPYEQYF.

V and J are TRBV4-1 and TRBJ1-1; possibly TRBD1 for D (6 bases). V lost 6 bases, J lost 1 base, and 12 bases lay in between. This CDR3 has 14 amino acids. CDR1 is MGHRA and CDR2 is YSYEKL in the germline V gene. For the CDR3, the DNA is TGCGCCAGCAGAAATGGACAGCAGAACACTGAAGCTTTCTTT. Translated: CASRNGQQNTEAFF.

This chain connects TRBV2 to TRBJ2-7, with TRBD1 matching over 7 bases. Germline-derived CDR1 and CDR2 are SNHLY and FYNNEI. The junction had 10 bases not matched to a gene; V was cut back by 3 bases and J by 2 bases. This CDR3 is built from 16 residues. CDR3 protein: CASSDPRDSGTYEQYF. DNA for the CDR3: TGTGCCAGCAGTGACCCCCGGGACAGCGGAACCTACGAGCAGTACTTC.

V is TRBV10-3 and J is TRBJ2-1; 10 bases match TRBD2. Germline loops: CDR1 ENHRY, CDR2 SYGVKD. Germline trimming cut 4 bases from V and 4 bases from J; bases unmatched to any gene: 7. This CDR3 spans 16 amino acids. CDR3 DNA sequence: TGTGCCATCAGTGGGTCTAGCGGGAGTATGTACAATGAGCAGTTCTTC. Encoded protein: CAISGSSGSMYNEQFF.

The chain carries TRBV11-1 and TRBJ2-1; D is possibly TRBD2 (6 bases). CDR1 and CDR2 from the germline V gene are SGHAT and FQDESV (reference sequence). V was cut by 2 bases and J by 4 bases, with 12 bases left in between. CDR3 length equals 15 residues. This CDR3 reads CASSLLSGSYNEQFF. As DNA, the CDR3 is TGTGCCAGCAGCTTACTCAGCGGGTCGTACAATGAGCAGTTCTTC.

The chain is built from TRBV4-1 and TRBJ1-2; D is unresolved. CDR1 MGHRA and CDR2 YSYEKL come from the germline V gene. The CDR3 covers 14 residues. V was trimmed by 6 bases and J by 0 bases, leaving 11 bases between them. CDR3 region: CASSRSGTNYGYTF. The DNA for the CDR3 is TGCGCCAGCAGTCGGTCGGGGACTAACTATGGCTACACCTTC.

V gene TRBV4-2 combines with J gene TRBJ2-1, with D possibly TRBD2 on 5 matching bases. The V end lost 0 bases, the J end lost 12 bases, and 24 bases lay between the germline ends. The CDR3 is 17 amino acids. Germline-derived CDR1 and CDR2 are LGHNA and YNFKEQ. CDR3 coding DNA: TGTGCCAGCAGCCAAGAGAGTAGCGCATTTATGTTTTTTGGGCAGTTCTTC. Translation gives CASSQESSAFMFFGQFF.

In its sample, this clone was seen once. The rearrangement links TRBV6-1 to TRBJ2-1; D call uncertain. CDR3 length equals 15 residues. Trimming left V 0 bases short and J 7 bases short, with 13 bases between. CDR1 is MNHNS, CDR2 SASEGT, per germline. The DNA of the CDR3 is TGTGCCAGCAGTGAAGCCCCCTTAGAGGCAAATGAGCAGTTCTTC. Its protein product is CASSEAPLEANEQFF.

This clone was detected once. V gene TRBV9 combines with J gene TRBJ2-7; D uncertain. Trimming removed 4 bases at V and 4 bases at J, with 12 bases between. Germline-derived CDR1 and CDR2 are SGDLS and YYNGEE. The CDR3 length is 13 residues. The CDR3 sequence is CASSPPRSYEQYF. The DNA for the CDR3 is TGTGCCAGCAGCCCCCCCCGGTCGTACGAGCAGTACTTC.

The chain links TRBV4-3 to TRBJ2-1, with D possibly matching TRBD2 (6 bases). Trimming stripped 1 base from V and 0 bases from J, with 10 bases between. CDR3 length: 16 residues. Germline V gene sequence: CDR1 LGHNA, CDR2 YSLEER. DNA for the CDR3: TGCGCCAGCAGCCAAGTTTTCGGGAGCTCCTACAATGAGCAGTTCTTC. It encodes CASSQVFGSSYNEQFF.

V usage is TRBV19 and J usage is TRBJ1-5; D gene ambiguous. The CDR3 has 15 residues. With 6 bases removed from V and 3 bases from J, the gap between germline ends came to 15 bases. Germline V lookup: CDR1 LNHDA, CDR2 SQIVND (reference sequence). CDR3: CASRGEGRHNQPQHF. As DNA, the CDR3 is TGTGCCAGTAGGGGTGAGGGCAGGCACAATCAGCCCCAGCATTTT.

This clone was seen only once. This chain links TRBV7-9 with TRBJ1-2; no clear D. The CDR3 has 11 amino acids. Deletions cut 5 bases from V and 2 bases from J, with 3 bases between. CDR1 and CDR2 from the germline V gene are SEHNR and FQNEAQ (reference sequence). The CDR3 protein is CASSQNYGYTF. In nucleotides, the CDR3 is TGTGCCAGCAGCCAGAACTATGGCTACACCTTC.

This clone occurred a few times. This chain connects TRBV6-5 to TRBJ1-2; D remains ambiguous. The CDR3 sequence is 13 residues long. The ends were cut back, 4 bases at V and 3 bases at J, with 9 bases in the middle. Germline-derived CDR1 and CDR2 are MNHEY and SVGAGI. The CDR3: CASSSVEYYGYTF. DNA for the CDR3: TGTGCCAGCAGTTCCGTAGAGTACTATGGCTACACCTTC.

In this sample, this clone turned up a few times. The chain couples TRBV29-1 to TRBJ1-1; TRBD1 agrees at 7 bases. The germline V gene has CDR1 SQVTM and CDR2 ANQGSEA. V lost 7 bases to trimming and J lost 0 bases; unmatched junction nucleotides: 5. The CDR3 spans 13 residues. In nucleotides, the CDR3 is TGCAGCGCCTCGGGACAGATGAACACTGAAGCTTTCTTT. Its protein product is CSASGQMNTEAFF.

The chain joins TRBV2 to TRBJ2-2; a weak D match, TRBD1 (6 bases). Germline CDR1 SNHLY, CDR2 FYNNEI. Trimming cost V 7 bases and J 3 bases, with 15 bases left between them. The CDR3 contains 15 residues. The CDR3 is CASKDGTTYTGELFF. In DNA, the CDR3 is TGTGCCAGCAAGGATGGGACAACTTACACCGGGGAGCTGTTTTTT.

The count of this clone is one. This chain uses TRBV6-1 with TRBJ2-2; 13 nucleotides match TRBD2. The V gene end was trimmed by 2 bases and the J gene end by 3 bases; junction bases not matched to a gene: 9. The CDR3 extends over 19 amino acids. The germline CDR1 and CDR2 sequences are MNHNS and SASEGT. The CDR3 reads CASSELGLAGLFDTGELFF. CDR3 nucleotides: TGTGCCAGCAGTGAATTGGGACTAGCGGGATTATTTGACACCGGGGAGCTGTTTTTT.

The chain uses TRBV28 and TRBJ1-5; 8 bases map to TRBD1. This CDR3 has 16 residues. Germline V CDR1 and CDR2: MDHEN, SYDVKM. After removal of 5 bases from V and 5 bases from J, the junction contained 11 bases not matched to a gene. CDR3 nucleotide sequence: TGTGCCAGCAGTCCGATTGGACAGGGCCGGGATCAGCCCCAGCATTTT. Protein product: CASSPIGQGRDQPQHF.

V gene TRBV28 combines with J gene TRBJ2-7, with D possibly TRBD1 on 5 matching bases. From germline, CDR1 is MDHEN and CDR2 SYDVKM. This CDR3 has 13 residues. Trimming removed 1 base from V and 2 bases from J, with 6 bases in between. CDR3 sequence reads: CASSLSRAYEQYF. The CDR3 bases are TGTGCCAGCAGTTTATCCAGGGCCTACGAGCAGTACTTC. Full variable domain (outside the CDR3, taken from reference TRBV28 and TRBJ2-7): DVKVTQSSRYLVKRTGEKVFLECVQDMDHENMFWYRQDPGLGLRLIYFSYDVKMKEKGDIPEGYSVSREKKERFSLILESASTNQTSMYLCASSLSRAYEQYFGPGTRLTVT.